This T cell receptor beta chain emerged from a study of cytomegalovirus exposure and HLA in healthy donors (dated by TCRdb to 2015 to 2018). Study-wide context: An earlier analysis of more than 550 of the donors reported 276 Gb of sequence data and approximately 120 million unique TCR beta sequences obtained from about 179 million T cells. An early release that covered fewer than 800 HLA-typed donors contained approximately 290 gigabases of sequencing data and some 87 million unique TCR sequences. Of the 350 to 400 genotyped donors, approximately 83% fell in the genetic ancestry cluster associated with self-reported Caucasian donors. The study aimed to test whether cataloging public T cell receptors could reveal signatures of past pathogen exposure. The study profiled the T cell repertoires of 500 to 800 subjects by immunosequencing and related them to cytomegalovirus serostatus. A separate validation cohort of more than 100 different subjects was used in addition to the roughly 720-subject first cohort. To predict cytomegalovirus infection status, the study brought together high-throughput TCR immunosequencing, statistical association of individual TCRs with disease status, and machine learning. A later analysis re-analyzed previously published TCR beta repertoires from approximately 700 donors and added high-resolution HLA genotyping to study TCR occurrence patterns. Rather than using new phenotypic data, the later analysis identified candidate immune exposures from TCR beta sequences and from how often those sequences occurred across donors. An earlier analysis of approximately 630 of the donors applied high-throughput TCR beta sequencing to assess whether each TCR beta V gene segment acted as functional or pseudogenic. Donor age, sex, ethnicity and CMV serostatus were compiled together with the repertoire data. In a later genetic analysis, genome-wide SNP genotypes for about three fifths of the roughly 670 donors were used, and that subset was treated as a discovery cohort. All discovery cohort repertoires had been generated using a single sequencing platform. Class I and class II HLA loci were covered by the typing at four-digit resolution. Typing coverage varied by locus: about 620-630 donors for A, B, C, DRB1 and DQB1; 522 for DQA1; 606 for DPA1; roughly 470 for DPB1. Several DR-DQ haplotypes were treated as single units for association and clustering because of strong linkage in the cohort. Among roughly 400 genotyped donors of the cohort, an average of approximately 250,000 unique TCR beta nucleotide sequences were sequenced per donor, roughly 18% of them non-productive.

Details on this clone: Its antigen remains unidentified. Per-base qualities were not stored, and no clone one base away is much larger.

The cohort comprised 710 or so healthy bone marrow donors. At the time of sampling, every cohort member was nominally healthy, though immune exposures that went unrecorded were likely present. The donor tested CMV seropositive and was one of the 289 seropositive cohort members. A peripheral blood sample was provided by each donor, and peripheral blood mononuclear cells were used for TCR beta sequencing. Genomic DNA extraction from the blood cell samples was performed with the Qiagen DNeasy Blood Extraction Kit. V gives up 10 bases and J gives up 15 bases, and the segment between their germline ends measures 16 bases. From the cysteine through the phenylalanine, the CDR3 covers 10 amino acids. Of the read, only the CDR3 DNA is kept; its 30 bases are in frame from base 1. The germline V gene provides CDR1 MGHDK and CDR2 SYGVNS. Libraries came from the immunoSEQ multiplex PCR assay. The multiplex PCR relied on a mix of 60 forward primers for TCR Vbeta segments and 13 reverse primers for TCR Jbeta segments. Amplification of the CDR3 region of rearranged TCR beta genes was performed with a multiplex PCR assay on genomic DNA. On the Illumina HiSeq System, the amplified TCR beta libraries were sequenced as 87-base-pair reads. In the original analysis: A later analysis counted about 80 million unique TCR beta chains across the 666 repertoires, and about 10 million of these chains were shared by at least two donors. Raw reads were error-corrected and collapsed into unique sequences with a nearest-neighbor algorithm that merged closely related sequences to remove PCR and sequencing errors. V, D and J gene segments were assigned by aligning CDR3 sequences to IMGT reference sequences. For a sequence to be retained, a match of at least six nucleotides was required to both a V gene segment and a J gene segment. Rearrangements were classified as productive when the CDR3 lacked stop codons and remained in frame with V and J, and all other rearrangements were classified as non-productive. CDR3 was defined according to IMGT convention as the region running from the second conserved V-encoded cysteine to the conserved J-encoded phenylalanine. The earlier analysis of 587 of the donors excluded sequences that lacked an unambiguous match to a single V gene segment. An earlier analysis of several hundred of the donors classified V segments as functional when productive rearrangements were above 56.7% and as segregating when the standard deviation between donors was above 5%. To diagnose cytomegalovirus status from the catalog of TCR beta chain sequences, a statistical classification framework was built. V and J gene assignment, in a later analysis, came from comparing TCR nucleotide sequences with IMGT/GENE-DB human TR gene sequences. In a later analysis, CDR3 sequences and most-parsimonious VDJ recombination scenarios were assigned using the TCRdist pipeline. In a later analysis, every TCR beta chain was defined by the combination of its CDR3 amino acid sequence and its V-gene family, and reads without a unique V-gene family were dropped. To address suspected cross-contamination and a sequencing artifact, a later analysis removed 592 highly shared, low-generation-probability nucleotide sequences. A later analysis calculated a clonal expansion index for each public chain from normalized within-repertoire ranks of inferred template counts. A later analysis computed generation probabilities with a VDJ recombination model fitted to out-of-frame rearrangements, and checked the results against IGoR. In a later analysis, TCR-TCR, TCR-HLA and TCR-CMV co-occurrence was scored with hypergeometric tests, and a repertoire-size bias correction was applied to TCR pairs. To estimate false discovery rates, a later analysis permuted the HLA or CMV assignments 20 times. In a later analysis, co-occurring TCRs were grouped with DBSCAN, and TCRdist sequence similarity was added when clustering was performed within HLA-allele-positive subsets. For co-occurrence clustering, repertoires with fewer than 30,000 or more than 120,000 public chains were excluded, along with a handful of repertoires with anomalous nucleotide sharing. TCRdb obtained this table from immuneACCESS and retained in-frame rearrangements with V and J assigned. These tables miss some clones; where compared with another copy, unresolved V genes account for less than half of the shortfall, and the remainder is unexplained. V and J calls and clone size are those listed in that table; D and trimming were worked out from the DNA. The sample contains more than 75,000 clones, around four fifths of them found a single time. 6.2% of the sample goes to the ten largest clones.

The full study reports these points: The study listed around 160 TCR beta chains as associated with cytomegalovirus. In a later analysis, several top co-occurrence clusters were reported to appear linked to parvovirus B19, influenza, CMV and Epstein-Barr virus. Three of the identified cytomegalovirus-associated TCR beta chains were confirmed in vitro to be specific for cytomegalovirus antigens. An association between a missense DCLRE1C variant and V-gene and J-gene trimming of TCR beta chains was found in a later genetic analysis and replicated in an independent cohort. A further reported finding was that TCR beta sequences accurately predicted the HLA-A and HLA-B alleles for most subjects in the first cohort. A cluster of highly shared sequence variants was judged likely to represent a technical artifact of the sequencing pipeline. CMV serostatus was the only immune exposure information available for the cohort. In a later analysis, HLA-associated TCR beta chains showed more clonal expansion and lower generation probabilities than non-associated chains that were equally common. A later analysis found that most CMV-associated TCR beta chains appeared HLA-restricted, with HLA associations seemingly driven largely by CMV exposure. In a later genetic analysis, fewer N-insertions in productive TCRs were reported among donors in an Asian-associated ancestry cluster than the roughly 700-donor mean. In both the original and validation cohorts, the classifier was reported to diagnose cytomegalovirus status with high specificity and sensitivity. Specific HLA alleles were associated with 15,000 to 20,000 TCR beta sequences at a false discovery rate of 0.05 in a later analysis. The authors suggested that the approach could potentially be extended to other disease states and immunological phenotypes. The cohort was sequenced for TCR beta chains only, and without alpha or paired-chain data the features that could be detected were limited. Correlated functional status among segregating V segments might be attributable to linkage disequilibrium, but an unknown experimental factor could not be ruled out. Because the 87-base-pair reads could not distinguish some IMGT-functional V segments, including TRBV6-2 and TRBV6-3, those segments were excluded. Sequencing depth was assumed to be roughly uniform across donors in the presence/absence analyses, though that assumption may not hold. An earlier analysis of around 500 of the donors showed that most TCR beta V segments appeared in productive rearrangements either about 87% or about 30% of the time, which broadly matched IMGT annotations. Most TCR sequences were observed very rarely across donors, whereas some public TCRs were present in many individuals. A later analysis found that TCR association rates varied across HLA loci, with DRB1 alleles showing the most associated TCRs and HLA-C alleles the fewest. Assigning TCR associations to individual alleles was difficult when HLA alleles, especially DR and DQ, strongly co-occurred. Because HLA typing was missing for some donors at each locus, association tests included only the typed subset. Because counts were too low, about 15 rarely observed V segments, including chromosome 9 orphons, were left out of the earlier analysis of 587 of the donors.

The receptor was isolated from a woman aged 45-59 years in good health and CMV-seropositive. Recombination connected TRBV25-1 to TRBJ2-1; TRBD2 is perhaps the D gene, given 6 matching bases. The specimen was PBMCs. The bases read TGTGCCACCGAAGGGGACTCGCGGTTCTTC. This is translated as CATEGDSRFF. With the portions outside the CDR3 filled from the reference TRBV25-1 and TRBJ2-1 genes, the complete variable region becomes EADIYQTPRYLVIGTGKKITLECSQTMGHDKMYWYQQDPGMELHLIHYSYGVNSTEKGDLSSESTVSRIRTEHFPLTLESARPSHTSQYLCATEGDSRFFGPGTRLTVL.